This T cell receptor (beta chain) was obtained from a study of T cell responses to AZD1222 COVID-19 vaccine. Study-wide points: Baseline antibody screening turned up just a handful of seropositive AZD1222 recipients. Donors in the cohort were predominantly white British and more often female, and clonal diversity was possibly underestimated. The reported proportion of spike-specific TCRs targeting unmutated variant regions was nearly half.

Points on this clone: Its antigen remains unknown.

The germline V gene encodes CDR1 SGHAT and CDR2 FQNNGV. V shed 3 bases, J shed 5 bases, and the junction held 10 bases outside the gene matches. This CDR3 has 16 residues. The protocol was immunoSEQ multiplex PCR, while the TCRdb copy is restricted to in-frame clones and leaves out a portion. The data show 150,000 to 200,000 clones, with about 89% seen just once and 2.5% to 3% held by the top ten. The V gene is TRBV11-2, the J gene TRBJ2-1, with 7 bases that match TRBD1. The sample was peripheral blood, taken on day 0 of MenACWY control vaccination. The TCR originated in an adult in good health. CDR3 nucleotides: TGTGCCAGCAGCTTCCCCCCGGGGACAGCCCACAATGAGCAGTTCTTC. It encodes CASSFPPGTAHNEQFF.